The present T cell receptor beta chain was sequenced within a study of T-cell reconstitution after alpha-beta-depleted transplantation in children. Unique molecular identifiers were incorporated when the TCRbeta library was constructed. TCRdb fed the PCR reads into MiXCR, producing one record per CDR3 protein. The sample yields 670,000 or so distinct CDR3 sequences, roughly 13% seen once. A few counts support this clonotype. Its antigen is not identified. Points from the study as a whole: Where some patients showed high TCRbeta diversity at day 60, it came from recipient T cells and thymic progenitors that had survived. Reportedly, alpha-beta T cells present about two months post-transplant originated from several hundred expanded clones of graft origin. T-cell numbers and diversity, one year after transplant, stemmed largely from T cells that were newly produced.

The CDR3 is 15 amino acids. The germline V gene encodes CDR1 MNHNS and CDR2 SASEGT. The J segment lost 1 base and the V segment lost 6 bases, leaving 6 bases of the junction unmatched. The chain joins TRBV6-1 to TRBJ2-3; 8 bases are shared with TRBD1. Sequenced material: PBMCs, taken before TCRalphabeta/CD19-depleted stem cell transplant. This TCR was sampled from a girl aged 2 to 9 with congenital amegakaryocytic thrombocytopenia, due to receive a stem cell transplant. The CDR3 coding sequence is TGTGCCAGCAGCTCGCCGGGACAGGGCACAGATACGCAGTATTTT. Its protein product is CASSSPGQGTDTQYF.